This TCR beta chain was sequenced in a study of blood T cell repertoires in COVID-19. Study overall: Donors in the United States, Italy and Spain gave samples during acute or convalescent COVID-19. From T cells, B-cell-depleted T cells, or PBMCs came the material, which was cDNA or gDNA.

Cohorts were assigned according to the clinical history that participants reported. The V gene end was trimmed by 4 bases and the J gene end by 10 bases; junction bases not matched to a gene: 8. Germline assignment: CDR1 SGDLS and CDR2 YYNGEE. CDR3 length: 13 residues. In the authors' methods: Amplification of reference gene primers was used by the study to estimate nucleated cell counts. Generated by immunoSEQ multiplex PCR, the TCRdb table keeps only in-frame clones and is missing some. V and J calls and clone size are copied from that table; D and trimming were computed from the DNA. Of about 350,000 clones listed, roughly 86% are singletons.

The sample consisted of PBMCs or T cells enriched from blood (not recorded which). The chain uses TRBV9 and TRBJ2-1; TRBD2 aligns across 7 bases. The source is a young woman who had been exposed to COVID-19. CDR3 residues: CASSPQTSSEQFF. In DNA form, the CDR3 reads TGTGCCAGCAGCCCTCAGACTAGCTCGGAGCAGTTCTTC.